The 15 T cell receptor beta chains listed next were all sequenced from one sample in a study of beta chain features in type 1 diabetes. Reverse transcription of all isolated RNA meant that expressed TCRB transcripts were sequenced. Assay used: immunoSEQ multiplex PCR; TCRdb lists only in-frame clones, some missing. This sample has 200,000 to 300,000 clones, with around 68% found just once. The sequenced sample was naive CD4+ T cells from blood. The source is a man in his thirties or forties in good health.

In this sample, this clone turned up a few times. This sequence joins TRBV29-1 and TRBJ2-3; D gene uncertain. V gave up 2 bases and J gave up 0 bases, with 0 bases separating them. Germline-derived CDR1 and CDR2 are SQVTM and ANQGSEA. This CDR3 is built from 11 residues. The CDR3 protein is CSVESTDTQYF. In DNA, the CDR3 is TGCAGCGTTGAAAGCACAGATACGCAGTATTTT.

This chain connects TRBV2 to TRBJ2-3, with 7 bases identical to TRBD1. Germline CDR1 is SNHLY and CDR2 is FYNNEI. The CDR3 sequence is 14 residues long. V dropped 6 bases and J dropped 4; count of bases not matched to a gene: 7. As DNA, the CDR3 is TGTGCCAGCAGGCCGGGACAGACTGCAGATACGCAGTATTTT. Translated: CASRPGQTADTQYF.

This clone was observed a few times. This sequence joins TRBV29-1 and TRBJ2-3; a weak D match, TRBD1 (6 bases). The CDR3 contains 11 residues. Germline values: CDR1 SQVTM, CDR2 ANQGSEA. The ends were cut back, 7 bases at V and 6 bases at J, with 11 bases in the middle. In nucleotides, the CDR3 is TGCAGCGGCGTTCAGGGGGATACGCAGTATTTT. Encoded protein: CSGVQGDTQYF.

V is TRBV2 and J is TRBJ1-2; possibly TRBD1 for D (6 bases). The CDR3 loop spans 11 amino acids. Trimming cost V 9 bases and J 6 bases, with 11 bases left between them. Germline-derived CDR1 and CDR2 are SNHLY and FYNNEI. The CDR3 reads CARTGSDGYTF. CDR3 coding DNA: TGTGCCAGGACAGGCTCGGATGGCTACACCTTC. Complete variable domain (other parts from reference TRBV2 and TRBJ1-2): EPEVTQTPSHQVTQMGQEVILRCVPISNHLYFYWYRQILGQKVEFLVSFYNNEISEKSEIFDDQFSVERPDGSNFTLKIRSTKLEDSAMYFCARTGSDGYTFGSGTRLTVV.

This clone appeared a few times. DNA for the CDR3: TGTGCCAGCATCAGGACTAGCGGGACCCTCCATACGCAGTATTTT. This gives the protein CASIRTSGTLHTQYF. The chain recombines TRBV11-2 with TRBJ2-3; 12 bases are shared with TRBD2. This CDR3 comprises 15 residues. CDR1 is SGHAT, CDR2 FQNNGV, per germline. J gave up 7 bases and V 7 bases, and 9 bases lay outside the gene matches.

This sequence joins TRBV29-1 and TRBJ2-7; tentative D call: TRBD1 (5 bases). V was shortened by 7 bases and J by 4 bases, with 23 bases between the two germline ends. The length of the CDR3 is 15 residues. Germline V gene sequence: CDR1 SQVTM, CDR2 ANQGSEA. In DNA, the CDR3 is TGCAGCGCCGAAACCCCAAGGGGCCAATATTACGAGCAGTACTTC. Protein: CSAETPRGQYYEQYF.

The gene calls are TRBV4-3 and TRBJ2-3, with 9 bases that match TRBD2. CDR3 length: 14 residues. V shed 5 bases and J 5 bases; nucleotides not matched to a gene: 5. Germline CDR1 reads LGHNA; CDR2 reads YSLEER. CDR3 protein: CASSAAGGIDTQYF. CDR3 nucleotide sequence: TGCGCCAGCAGCGCAGCGGGAGGAATAGATACGCAGTATTTT.

This rearrangement joins TRBV29-1 to TRBJ2-7; 7 nucleotides align to TRBD1. The CDR3 runs to 12 residues. Germline V CDR1 and CDR2: SQVTM, ANQGSEA. Trimming cost V 6 bases and J 4 bases; bases outside gene matches: 6. The CDR3 sequence is CSVRGQWYEQYF. The CDR3 region has the DNA TGCAGCGTCAGGGGACAGTGGTACGAGCAGTACTTC.

V and J are TRBV19 and TRBJ2-3; D possibly corresponds to TRBD2 (5 bases). The germline V gene encodes CDR1 LNHDA and CDR2 SQIVND (reference sequence). The V and J ends lost 2 bases and 1 base respectively, with 7 bases between them. This CDR3 region has 14 residues. This chain's CDR3 is CASSIFGGTDTQYF. The DNA for the CDR3 is TGTGCCAGTAGTATATTCGGGGGCACAGATACGCAGTATTTT.

This chain joins TRBV7-2 and TRBJ2-3; D not certain. The CDR3 has 12 residues. The germline CDR1 and CDR2 sequences are SGHTA and FQGNSA. Trimming pared 5 bases from V and 6 bases from J, leaving 9 bases between. The CDR3 coding sequence is TGTGCCAGCAGCCCCGCTAGGGATACGCAGTATTTT. Its protein is CASSPARDTQYF.

This clone was counted between two and nine times. V usage is TRBV30 and J usage is TRBJ2-5; 7 bases match TRBD1. After removal of 4 bases from V and 4 bases from J, the junction contained 6 bases not matched to a gene. CDR3 length: 13 amino acids. Germline CDR1 GTSNPN, CDR2 SVGIG (reference sequence). CDR3 amino acids: CAWNRGVGETQYF. CDR3 in DNA: TGTGCCTGGAACAGGGGCGTTGGAGAGACCCAGTACTTC.

The V gene is TRBV10-3, the J gene TRBJ2-3; 15 bases line up with TRBD2. V was pared by 6 bases and J by 0 bases, with 13 bases of the junction left unmatched. CDR1 is ENHRY and CDR2 is SYGVKD in the germline V gene. This CDR3 is built from 20 residues. The CDR3 DNA reads as TGTGCCATCAGCCACCCCGGGACTAGCGGGGGGACCTTTAGCACAGATACGCAGTATTTT. Protein sequence: CAISHPGTSGGTFSTDTQYF.

The J gene is TRBJ1-1, the V gene TRBV11-2, with unresolved D. The germline V and J ends were trimmed by 0 bases and 1 base, with 9 bases remaining between them. CDR3 length: 15 residues. Looked up from germline, CDR1 is SGHAT and CDR2 is FQNNGV. The DNA of the CDR3 is TGTGCCAGCAGCTTAGAGGTGCCCGAGAACACTGAAGCTTTCTTT. Its protein product is CASSLEVPENTEAFF.

The chain recombines TRBV29-1 with TRBJ1-5; possibly TRBD1 for D (6 bases). Trimming took off 4 bases at V and 4 bases at J, with 14 bases between the two ends. The CDR3 has 14 residues. In germline, CDR1 is SQVTM, CDR2 ANQGSEA. CDR3 residues: CSVALDRTNQPQHF. The CDR3 bases are TGCAGCGTTGCGCTGGACAGAACTAATCAGCCCCAGCATTTT.

The chain links TRBV6-6 to TRBJ1-2, with D perhaps TRBD1 (5 bases). Per the germline V gene, CDR1 is MNHNY and CDR2 is SVGAGI (reference sequence). V was trimmed by 8 bases and J by 4 bases, leaving 11 bases between them. The CDR3 is 12 amino acids. The CDR3 sequence: CASGATVYGYTF. The CDR3 nucleotides read TGTGCCAGCGGTGCGACAGTCTATGGCTACACCTTC.